This paragraph reports one T cell receptor beta chain. These data originate in a study of T-cell reconstitution after alpha-beta-depleted transplantation in children. V was clipped by 7 bases and J by 1 base, with 13 bases between them. The CDR3 is 14 amino acids. Unique molecular identifiers were incorporated during preparation of the TCRbeta library. TCRdb re-derived calls from the PCR reads in MiXCR, one entry per CDR3 protein. The repertoire consists of some 600,000 distinct CDR3 sequences, with around 17% occurring once and the leading ten covering approximately 1%. The receptor comes from a human donor who donated a stem cell graft to a child with acute myeloid leukemia. The sequences come from PBMCs from the stem cell graft donor, collected from the stem cell graft. The chain recombines TRBV12-3 or TRBV12-4 with TRBJ1-1, with D hard to call. The CDR3 DNA sequence: TGTGCCAGCACCCTAATAACAGAGAACACTGAAGCTTTCTTT. Amino acid sequence: CASTLITENTEAFF.